This TCR beta chain was recovered during a study of Graves' ophthalmopathy and Graves' hyperthyroidism. The sequenced template was RNA, covering the TCR beta CDR3 region. Amplification began with first-round RT-PCR using HTBI primers, then second-round multiplex PCR was performed. TCRdb used MiXCR to reprocess the multiplex PCR reads, holding one entry per CDR3 protein. The sample lists about 700,000 distinct CDR3 sequences, about 41% occurring once. The table lists this clonotype with many counts. V lost 10 bases to trimming and J lost 3 bases; unmatched junction nucleotides: 9. The CDR3 is made up of 14 amino acids. Germline V gives CDR1 ENHRY, CDR2 SYGVKD.

The sequence was obtained from an adult man with Graves' ophthalmopathy. The source material was peripheral blood. J is TRBJ2-7 and V is TRBV10-3; 10 bases fit TRBD1. Written as DNA, the CDR3 is TGTGCCAGCAGGACAGGGGGTGGGCTCTACGAGCAGTACTTC. It is translated as CASRTGGGLYEQYF.